This TCR beta chain was captured by sequencing in a study of blood T cells in healthy people across ages. Study overall: Template switching caught about one barcoded beta molecule for each two T cells.

Sample-barcoded 5' priming and a J-beta primer mix drove a second PCR of roughly 6 to 12 cycles. MiXCR was run by TCRdb on the 5' RACE reads, yielding one entry per CDR3 protein. The table records roughly 640,000 distinct CDR3 sequences, 25% to 30% of them present only once. Study observations and caveats: The recorded TCR beta diversity per million T cells decreased in a roughly linear manner with age. Unsorted PBMCs ruled out conclusive naive versus antigen-experienced comparison.

V gave up 0 bases and J gave up 3 bases, with 13 bases separating them. Germline loops: CDR1 LGHNA, CDR2 YSLEER. CDR3 length: 16 amino acids. This clonotype was observed at least ten times. What it recognizes is unknown. Sequencing used blood. The gene calls are TRBV4-3 and TRBJ2-3, with D possibly being TRBD1 (5 bases). This receptor was identified in a woman at least 80 years old in good health. CDR3 coding DNA: TGCGCCAGCAGCCAAGACCTCCAGGGTATTACAGATACGCAGTATTTT. It codes for CASSQDLQGITDTQYF.